What follows are 28 T cell receptor beta chains derived from one specimen sequenced in a study of tumor and adjacent non-tumor tissue in lung cancer. A modified ARM-PCR protocol with three rounds of nested PCR amplified TCRbeta. MiXCR was run by TCRdb on the multiplex PCR reads, yielding one entry per CDR3 protein. The sample consists of roughly 48,000 distinct CDR3 sequences, roughly 67% of them appearing once. The template was RNA from unsorted bulk tissue. This non-tumor lung sample came from over 3 cm beyond the tumor edge. The sequenced sample was distant non-tumor lung tissue. These receptor sequences come from a woman in her 70s with non-small cell lung cancer.

As to this clonotype: Given a much more abundant clone one base away, this may be a read error. As the CDR3 is not closed by the conserved phenylalanine or tryptophan, this likely results from a read error. The rearrangement links TRBV24-1 to TRBJ1-1; the D gene is possibly TRBD1 (6 bases). The CDR3 is 13 amino acids. V was cut by 10 bases and J by 4 bases, with 15 bases left in between. Germline CDR1 is KGHDR and CDR2 is SFDVKD. The CDR3 loop is CATQQGFSTEAFL. CDR3 sequence (DNA): TGTGCCACACAACAGGGCTTCAGCACTGAAGCTTTCCTT.

Concerning this clonotype itself: The junction departs from the called germline gene at one end, perhaps through a read error. J is TRBJ2-7 and V is TRBV4-2; D perhaps matches TRBD1 (6 bases). The germline CDR1 and CDR2 sequences are LGHNA and YNFKEQ. There are 15 residues in the CDR3. The CDR3: CVSSRGNIPTYEQYF. CDR3 in DNA: TGTGTCAGCAGCAGGGGCAACATCCCGACCTACGAGCAGTACTTC.

This clonotype appeared once. The chain is built from TRBV6-6 and TRBJ1-2, with 8 bases aligning to TRBD1. With V trimmed by 7 bases and J by 10 bases, 17 bases remained unmatched. Germline V CDR1 and CDR2: MNHNY, SVGAGI (reference sequence). This CDR3 is built from 15 residues. The CDR3 spells CASNLDRERANDYTF. The CDR3 bases are TGTGCCAGCAACCTGGACAGGGAAAGGGCCAATGACTACACCTTC.

This chain uses TRBV12-3 or TRBV12-4 with TRBJ2-1; 14 bases are shared with TRBD2. This CDR3 is 15 amino acids long. The trim removed 6 bases at V and 12 bases at J, leaving 10 bases unmatched. The CDR3 DNA sequence: TGTGCCAGCAGACCCCGACTAGCGGGAGGGGGTGGGCAGTTCTTC. Encoded protein: CASRPRLAGGGGQFF.

Concerning this clonotype: A much larger clone differs by one base, so this may be a read error. This chain links TRBV5-1 with TRBJ1-2; tentative D call: TRBD1 (6 bases). This CDR3 is built from 15 residues. The germline CDR1 and CDR2 sequences are SGHRS and YFSETQ. The CDR3 region has the DNA TGCGTCAGCAGCTCAGGGGATGGGACTAACTATGGCTACACCTTC. Protein: CVSSSGDGTNYGYTF.

Notes on this clonotype: One end of the junction varies from germline; a read error may be responsible. The rearrangement joins TRBV12-3 or TRBV12-4 to TRBJ2-1, with D hard to call. The CDR3 consists of 12 residues. CDR3 in DNA: TGTGCCAGCAGTTGGGGTTACAATAAGCAGTTATTC. This gives the protein CASSWGYNKQLF.

This chain connects TRBV12-3 or TRBV12-4 to TRBJ1-5; weak D call: TRBD1 (5 bases). This CDR3 spans 14 amino acids. Trimming took 8 bases from V and 3 from J, leaving 14 bases between them. The CDR3 nucleotides are TGTGCCAGCGGCCCAACAGGCTCCAATCAGCCCCAGCATTTT. Translated, it gives CASGPTGSNQPQHF.

The sample holds a few counts of this clonotype. A much bigger clone sits one base away, suggesting this may be a read error. The chain carries TRBV12-3 or TRBV12-4 and TRBJ2-1; D perhaps matches TRBD1 (6 bases). Trimming shortened V by 5 bases and J by 4 bases, and 18 bases separated the two germline ends. The CDR3 is made up of 16 amino acids. CDR3 coding DNA: TGTGCCAGCAGTCCACGGGACATACTGGAATACAATGAGCAGTTCTTC. Residues: CASSPRDILEYNEQFF.

Concerning this clonotype itself: Germline is not matched at one junction end, which may reflect a read error. This rearrangement joins TRBV12-3 or TRBV12-4 to TRBJ2-3; maybe TRBD2 (5 bases). The CDR3 contains 15 residues. The CDR3 region has the DNA TGCGCCAGTAGTTTAGTGGGAGTCCACCCAGATACGCAGTATTTT. This codes for CASSLVGVHPDTQYF.

This clonotype appeared a few times. The rearrangement joins TRBV2 to TRBJ2-5; 7 bases are shared with TRBD1. Trimming removed 7 bases from V and 5 bases from J; junction bases left unmatched: 16. The CDR3 contains 16 residues. Germline V gene sequence: CDR1 SNHLY, CDR2 FYNNEI. As DNA, the CDR3 is TGTGCCAGCAACTCTGGCGGCACAGGGGATCCGGAGACCCAGTACTTC. This gives the protein CASNSGGTGDPETQYF.

This clonotype was detected many times. The V call is TRBV24-1, the J call TRBJ2-5, with TRBD1 matching 10 bases. Germline CDR1 KGHDR, CDR2 SFDVKD. This CDR3 comprises 18 residues. J was trimmed by 4 bases and V by 1 base; bases with no gene match: 11. The CDR3 DNA reads TGTGCCACCAGTGATTTCCTCGGGTATGGACAGGGGGTAGAGACCCAGTACTTC. Protein product: CATSDFLGYGQGVETQYF.

This clonotype was found a few times. The rearrangement joins TRBV7-9 to TRBJ2-3, with D perhaps matching TRBD2 (6 bases). The germline V and J ends were trimmed by 3 bases and 1 base, with 11 bases remaining between them. The germline CDR1 and CDR2 sequences are SEHNR and FQNEAQ (reference sequence). The CDR3 length is 15 residues. Written as DNA, the CDR3 is TGTGCCAGCAGCTTGAAAGGGACTGGCACAGATACGCAGTATTTT. It yields the protein CASSLKGTGTDTQYF. Complete variable domain (other parts from reference TRBV7-9 and TRBJ2-3): DTGVSQNPRHKITKRGQNVTFRCDPISEHNRLYWYRQTLGQGPEFLTYFQNEAQLEKSRLLSDRFSAERPKGSFSTLEIQRTEQGDSAMYLCASSLKGTGTDTQYFGPGTRLTVL.

A word on this clonotype: Germline is not matched at one junction end, which may reflect a read error. CDR3 bases: TGTGCCAGCAGCTTGCCTCAGGAGGCCTATGGTTACACCTTC. It specifies CASSLPQEAYGYTF. This chain connects TRBV11-2 to TRBJ1-2; no clear D. The length of the CDR3 is 14 residues. The germline V gene encodes CDR1 SGHAT and CDR2 FQNNGV. Combining the CDR3 with reference TRBV11-2 and TRBJ1-2 gives the whole variable domain EAGVAQSPRYKIIEKRQSVAFWCNPISGHATLYWYQQILGQGPKLLIQFQNNGVVDDSQLPKDRFSAERLKGVDSTLKIQPAKLEDSAVYLCASSLPQEAYGYTFGSGTRLTVV.

Worth noting for this clonotype: Its ends do not fully match the called genes, so a read error is possible. The DNA for the CDR3 is TGTGCCATCGGTGCCACAGGGGGACGTAATCAGTCCCAGCATTTT. This encodes CAIGATGGRNQSQHF. The V call is TRBV10-3, the J call TRBJ1-5, with 8 bases matching TRBD1. Germline V CDR1 and CDR2: ENHRY, SYGVKD. CDR3 length: 15 amino acids.

V gene TRBV6-9 combines with J gene TRBJ2-5, with D possibly matching TRBD2 (7 bases). Germline-derived CDR1 and CDR2 are MNHGY and SVAAGI. V was trimmed by 8 bases and J by 3 bases, leaving 22 bases between them. CDR3 length: 16 amino acids. CDR3 nucleotides: TGTGCCAGCTGCCACCCGCTTGGGGAGGGGGAAGAGACCCAGTACTTC. It specifies CASCHPLGEGEETQYF.

Concerning this clonotype itself: This may be a read error, as it is one base from a much larger clone. V and J are TRBV11-2 and TRBJ2-5; D unclear. With 3 bases removed from V and 5 bases from J, the gap between germline ends came to 7 bases. In germline, CDR1 is SGHAT, CDR2 FQNNGV. CDR3 length: 12 amino acids. The CDR3 protein is CASSFTTETQYF. The CDR3 bases are TGTGCCAGCAGCTTTACAACCGAGACCCAGTACTTC.

The rearrangement uses TRBV29-1 and TRBJ2-7; D gene unclear. The CDR3 consists of 13 residues. Germline loops: CDR1 SQVTM, CDR2 ANQGSEA. CDR3 DNA sequence: TGCATCATTGAAGTCCCATCCTCCTACGAGCAGTACTTC. Translating gives CIIEVPSSYEQYF.

This rearrangement joins TRBV12-3 or TRBV12-4 to TRBJ2-1; D may match TRBD1 or TRBD2 (5 bases each). The V end was cut by 10 bases, the J end by 2 bases, with 18 bases between. The CDR3 is made up of 15 amino acids. DNA of the CDR3: TGTGCCACTCAGTTTCTGACGGGACCCTACAATGAGCAGTTCTTC. Translation: CATQFLTGPYNEQFF.

This chain joins TRBV20-1 and TRBJ2-3, with D perhaps TRBD2 (6 bases). CDR3 length equals 16 residues. The germline V gene encodes CDR1 DFQATT and CDR2 SNEGSKA (reference sequence). V was shortened by 2 bases and J by 2 bases, with 17 bases between the two germline ends. The CDR3 protein is CSARLSLGGYTDTQYF. The CDR3 region has the DNA TGCAGTGCTAGACTTTCCCTGGGAGGTTACACAGATACGCAGTATTTT.

This clonotype showed up just a few times. A read error is likely, as this CDR3 ends without the conserved phenylalanine or tryptophan. The DNA is omitted, as the CDR3 cannot be located on it reliably, and the CDR3 follows TCRdb's listing. The chain employs TRBV30 and TRBJ1-1. The CDR3 length equals 15 residues, ends included. The V gene's germline CDR1 is GTSNPN and CDR2 SVGIG (reference sequence). CDR3 sequence: CAWSVGVGKATEALY.

A note on this clonotype: A read error is likely, as this CDR3 ends without the conserved phenylalanine or tryptophan. The genes are TRBV11-1 and TRBJ2-7; D is possibly TRBD2 (6 bases). V dropped 6 bases and J dropped 4 bases, with 16 bases sitting between them. Germline V lookup: CDR1 SGHAT, CDR2 FQDESV (reference sequence). The CDR3 runs 14 residues. CDR3 sequence: CASRFGAGRYEQYL. The CDR3 bases are TGTGCCAGCAGATTCGGAGCGGGTCGGTACGAGCAGTACCTC.

This clonotype was picked up a small number of times. Possible read error: a much larger clone is one base away. This chain connects TRBV7-8 to TRBJ2-7; perhaps TRBD1 as D (5 bases). Looked up from germline, CDR1 is SGHVS and CDR2 is FQNEAQ. With 7 bases removed from V and 1 base from J, the gap between germline ends came to 8 bases. This CDR3 contains 12 residues. The CDR3 nucleotides read TGTGCCAGCAATCACAGGTCCTACGAGCAGTACTTC. This sequence encodes CASNHRSYEQYF.

Note on this clonotype: Germline is not matched at one junction end, which may reflect a read error. The chain joins TRBV29-1 to TRBJ2-1, with D perhaps TRBD2 (6 bases). The CDR3 sequence is 14 residues long. Germline-derived CDR1 and CDR2 are SQVTM and ANQGSEA. The CDR3 spells CSAEGSIGSNKQFF. The CDR3 DNA follows: TGCAGCGCCGAGGGGTCTATCGGGAGCAATAAGCAGTTCTTC.

This sequence joins TRBV20-1 and TRBJ2-1, with no clear D. The V end was cut by 5 bases, the J end by 3 bases, with 17 bases between. Germline V gene sequence: CDR1 DFQATT, CDR2 SNEGSKA (reference sequence). CDR3 size: 15 residues. CDR3 nucleotide sequence: TGCAGTGCTCACGCCGCCAACGGGCTCTACAATGAGCAGTTCTTC. It is translated as CSAHAANGLYNEQFF.

The sample holds many counts of this clonotype. The gene calls are TRBV6-1 and TRBJ1-3, with a weak D call TRBD1 (5 bases). CDR3 length: 17 residues. Germline lookup yields CDR1 MNHNS and CDR2 SASEGT. V was pared by 0 bases and J by 4 bases, with 16 bases between. This CDR3 reads CASSEARQYGNGNTIYF. As DNA, the CDR3 is TGTGCCAGCAGTGAAGCGCGACAGTATGGGAACGGAAACACCATATATTTT.

This clonotype has a count of ten or more. The chain combines TRBV20-1 with TRBJ1-2; 7 nucleotides match TRBD1. V was pared by 1 base and J by 2 bases, with 4 bases of the junction left unmatched. The germline gives CDR1 DFQATT, CDR2 SNEGSKA (reference sequence). The CDR3 length is 14 residues. Here the CDR3 DNA reads TGCAGTGCTAGAGCGGACAGGCTAAACTATGGCTACACCTTC. This codes for CSARADRLNYGYTF.

To note about this clonotype: At one end, the junction sequence differs from germline, possibly due to a read error. Here the CDR3 reads CASSVPNTGKLFF. The CDR3 region has the DNA TGTGCCAGTAGTGTTCCGAACACCGGGAAGCTGTTTTTT. The V call is TRBV6-1, the J call TRBJ2-2, with D tentatively TRBD2 (5 bases). In germline, CDR1 is MNHNS, CDR2 SASEGT. The CDR3 extends over 13 amino acids.

This clonotype was counted ten times or more. The genes are TRBV6-5 and TRBJ2-7; 9 bases align to TRBD2. This CDR3 has 16 amino acids. Per germline, CDR1 MNHEY and CDR2 SVGAGI. The V segment lost 0 bases and the J segment 1 base; nucleotides outside the gene matches: 4. The CDR3, as DNA: TGTGCCAGCAGTTACTCTTCTAGCGGGATTTCCTACGAGCAGTACTTC. Amino acids: CASSYSSSGISYEQYF.